The sequence of this T cell receptor beta chain was determined in a study of cytomegalovirus exposure and HLA in healthy donors. Study-wide results and caveats: As a later analysis showed, a missense DCLRE1C variant was linked to trimming of TCR beta V- and J-genes. Researchers counted approximately 160 TCR beta chains as cytomegalovirus-associated.

The PCR ran on 60 Vbeta and 13 Jbeta primers. The assay was immunoSEQ multiplex PCR, and TCRdb's table has in-frame clones only and misses some. In total, the table holds 150,000 to 200,000 clones. As concerns this clone: What it binds is not known.

Healthy bone marrow donors made up the donor group. CDR1 and CDR2 from the germline V gene are WNHNN and SYGVQD (reference sequence). This CDR3 has 13 amino acids. V lost 6 bases and J lost 3; bases outside the gene matches: 3. The origin of this receptor is an older woman in good health and CMV-seronegative. The chain joins TRBV10-1 to TRBJ1-2; TRBD1 agrees at 8 bases. Input material: PBMCs. CDR3 loop: CASSRGPDYGYTF. CDR3 DNA: TGCGCCAGCAGCAGGGGGCCGGACTATGGCTACACCTTC.